These 5 T cell receptor beta chains were all obtained from the same sample, sequenced in a study of beta chain features in type 1 diabetes. No antigens are known for them. The investigators reverse transcribed all of the isolated RNA, so they sequenced expressed TCRB transcripts. The method was immunoSEQ multiplex PCR; TCRdb's version includes in-frame clones alone and lacks a portion of them. The sample contains 100,000 to 150,000 clones, around 10% of which appear only once. General study results and limits: Shortening that was moderate but significant affected the TCRB CDR3s of Type 1 diabetes patients in all four CD4+ subsets.

The sequencing sample was made of central memory CD4+ T cells from blood. These receptors originate from a man aged 25-45 years with type 1 diabetes.

This chain links TRBV27 with TRBJ1-1, with D possibly TRBD1 on 5 matching bases. V dropped 4 bases and J dropped 1 base, with 10 bases sitting between them. There are 14 residues in the CDR3. CDR1 is MNHEY and CDR2 is SMNVEV in the germline V gene (reference sequence). Here the CDR3 DNA reads TGTGCCAGCAGTTCGGGGGGGACGAACACTGAAGCTTTCTTT. This gives the protein CASSSGGTNTEAFF.

This chain links TRBV10-3 with TRBJ2-3; TRBD1 might be the D (5 bases). This CDR3 spans 15 amino acids. Germline V lookup: CDR1 ENHRY, CDR2 SYGVKD. V was shortened by 0 bases and J by 1 base, with 8 bases between the two germline ends. The CDR3 DNA sequence: TGTGCCATCAGTGAGTCTGGGGCCCGCACAGATACGCAGTATTTT. It is translated as CAISESGARTDTQYF.

In this sample, this clone turned up a few times. The V call is TRBV6-5, the J call TRBJ1-1, with D possibly being TRBD1 (5 bases). CDR1 is MNHEY and CDR2 is SVGAGI in the germline V gene. The CDR3 loop spans 12 amino acids. V shed 5 bases and J shed 8 bases, with 12 bases lying between them. Written as DNA, the CDR3 is TGTGCCAGCAGTCGCAGGGAAGGGGAAGCTTTCTTT. Protein product: CASSRREGEAFF.

This clone was recorded a few times. This CDR3 is CASSLSGGVSYNEQFF. CDR3 DNA sequence: TGCGCCAGCAGCTTAAGCGGGGGCGTCTCCTACAATGAGCAGTTCTTC. The chain combines TRBV5-1 with TRBJ2-1, with 8 positions matching TRBD2. The ends lost 2 bases at V and 0 bases at J; junction bases unmatched: 4. The CDR3 sequence is 16 residues long. Germline loops: CDR1 SGHRS, CDR2 YFSETQ.

J is TRBJ2-7 and V is TRBV5-1; 9 bases match TRBD1. The CDR3 has 13 amino acids. Germline values: CDR1 SGHRS, CDR2 YFSETQ. With V trimmed by 3 bases and J by 7 bases, 5 bases remained unmatched. CDR3 in amino acids: CASSSGTGREQYF. For the CDR3, the DNA is TGCGCCAGCAGCTCGGGGACAGGGAGGGAGCAGTACTTC.